This is a list of T cell receptor beta chains from one sample in a study of cytomegalovirus exposure and HLA in healthy donors. Sequenced by immunoSEQ multiplex PCR; TCRdb stores in-frame clones only, minus some. The sample contains 150,000 to 200,000 clones, 85% of which appear only once. The sample comprised PBMCs. These receptors all stem from a man aged 18 to 29 in good health and CMV-seropositive. Both conserved end residues are part of each CDR3. The order of the fields is J gene, clone size, D gene, V gene, CDR3 DNA, CDR3 protein. A D gene is named only where the DNA matches it firmly. Clone sizes are given selectively: once, few, many, or a class where the clone is expanded.

>TRBJ2-7|few|TRBD1|TRBV28
TGTGCCAGCGGACAGGGAACCTACGAGCAGTACTTC
CASGQGTYEQYF
>TRBJ1-4|-|TRBD1|TRBV5-1
TGCGCCAGCAGCTCCCGACAGGGGACTAATGAAAAACTGTTTTTT
CASSSRQGTNEKLFF
>TRBJ1-2|-|TRBD1|TRBV30
TGTGCCTGGAGGGAAAAACCGGGACAGGAGGTTCCTAACTATGGCTACACCTTC
CAWREKPGQEVPNYGYTF
>TRBJ1-2|once|TRBD1|TRBV15
TGTGCCACCGCGGCCCGGACAGGGGTAGACTATGGCTACACCTTC
CATAARTGVDYGYTF
>TRBJ2-1|few|TRBD2|TRBV5-1
TGCGCCAGCAGCTTAGGGACTAGCGGGTACAATGAGCAGTTCTTC
CASSLGTSGYNEQFF
>TRBJ1-1|-|-|TRBV28
TGTGCCAGCAGTACCGCGGGCGGGGACACTGAAGCTTTCTTT
CASSTAGGDTEAFF
>TRBJ1-2|-|TRBD1|TRBV19
TGTGCCAGTAGTACAAAGACTGAGGGGGCAGATGGCTACACCTTC
CASSTKTEGADGYTF
>TRBJ2-7|-|-|TRBV18
TGTGCCAGCTCACCAGTTGACATAGGGGCAACAAACGACTACGAGCAGTACTTC
CASSPVDIGATNDYEQYF
>TRBJ1-3|-|-|TRBV9
TGTGCCAGCAGCGTCGGGGGAATAGATGGAAACACCATATATTTT
CASSVGGIDGNTIYF
>TRBJ2-4|once|-|TRBV27
TGTGCCAGCAGCAAACAGTCCCCGAGGGACATTCAGTACTTC
CASSKQSPRDIQYF
>TRBJ1-6|-|-|TRBV7-6
TGTGCCAGCAGCTCGAGCTCCTATAATTCACCCCTCCACTTT
CASSSSSYNSPLHF
>TRBJ2-1|-|TRBD2|TRBV27
TGTGCCAGCAGTTTAGGAACTAGCGGGCGGAATGAGCAGTTCTTC
CASSLGTSGRNEQFF
>TRBJ2-3|-|-|TRBV2
TGTGCCAGCAGTGAATACGGGGTAGGAGATACGCAGTATTTT
CASSEYGVGDTQYF
>TRBJ1-5|-|TRBD1|TRBV5-1
TGCGCCAGCAGTCGACAGGGTGATCAGCCCCAGCATTTT
CASSRQGDQPQHF
>TRBJ2-1|-|-|TRBV7-8
TGTGCCAGCAGCGCACAGGAGAGCTCCTACAATGAGCAGTTCTTC
CASSAQESSYNEQFF
>TRBJ1-2|-|TRBD1|TRBV30
TGTGCCTGGAGTGGTTCAGGGGGGTTTCGCTATGGCTACACCTTC
CAWSGSGGFRYGYTF
>TRBJ1-1|-|-|TRBV5-1
TGCGCCAGCAGCCATCGGGGGGTGGGGCAGCGGCCGGAAGCTTTCTTT
CASSHRGVGQRPEAFF
>TRBJ1-2|-|TRBD1|TRBV5-4
TGTGCCAGCAGCTTGGTGACAGGGGATGGCTACACCTTC
CASSLVTGDGYTF
>TRBJ1-4|-|-|TRBV2
TGTGCCAGCGGGGGCAGCCAAGCAACTAATGAAAAACTGTTTTTT
CASGGSQATNEKLFF
>TRBJ2-5|-|-|TRBV6-1
TGTGCCAGCAGTGAAGCACGGGGGGCTGGGACCCAGTACTTC
CASSEARGAGTQYF
>TRBJ2-7|-|-|TRBV5-1
TGCGCCAGCAGCTTGGTGGCCGCACAGGTTATCAGCGACGAGCAGTACTTC
CASSLVAAQVISDEQYF
>TRBJ2-5|-|TRBD2|TRBV4-1
TGCGCCAGCAGCCAAGACTCCACGGGACTAGCGGGAGTAGGAGAGACCCAGTACTTC
CASSQDSTGLAGVGETQYF
>TRBJ1-5|-|-|TRBV6-5
TGTGCCAGCAGTTCCCAGGGTGGGGGCCTCCAGCATTTT
CASSSQGGGLQHF
>TRBJ2-3|once|-|TRBV7-7
TGTGCTAGCAGCTTAGGGCTAGGGGGAAGCACAGATACGCAGTATTTT
CASSLGLGGSTDTQYF
>TRBJ1-1|many|-|TRBV5-1
TGCGCCAGCAGCTTGGGGGCAGGGAACACTGAAGCTTTCTTT
CASSLGAGNTEAFF
>TRBJ1-1|-|-|TRBV6-5
TGTGCCAGCAGTGCTCGGGCAGGAGGCTTAGGAGCTTTCTTT
CASSARAGGLGAFF
>TRBJ2-7|-|-|TRBV2
TGTGCCAGCACAAGCGGAGGAGGGTACGAGCAGTACTTC
CASTSGGGYEQYF
>TRBJ2-2|-|TRBD2|TRBV4-2
TGTGCCAGCAGCCAAGACCCCACTCTAGCGGGAGGGGCCGGGGAGCTGTTTTTT
CASSQDPTLAGGAGELFF
>TRBJ1-1|-|TRBD1|TRBV7-9
TGTGCCAGCAGCACAACCGGGACAGGGAGACCACGGGGGAACACTGAAGCTTTCTTT
CASSTTGTGRPRGNTEAFF
>TRBJ2-1|once|-|TRBV5-1
TGCGCCAGCAGCCCCAGACTAGCCTACAATGAGCAGTTCTTC
CASSPRLAYNEQFF
>TRBJ1-1|-|-|TRBV5-1
TGCGCCAGCAGCTTGGGACAGGAAGCTTTCTTT
CASSLGQEAFF
>TRBJ2-7|-|-|TRBV4-1
TGCGCCAGCAGCCAGACTAGCTACGAGCAGTACTTC
CASSQTSYEQYF
>TRBJ1-1|-|-|TRBV11-2
TGTGCCAGCAGCTTATATCAGGCTTACCCAGTGAACACTGAAGCTTTCTTT
CASSLYQAYPVNTEAFF
>TRBJ2-3|-|TRBD1|TRBV7-3
TGTGCCAGCAGCTTAACGGGTACAGGGGGTTACCTTAGCACAGATACGCAGTATTTT
CASSLTGTGGYLSTDTQYF
>TRBJ2-7|-|TRBD1|TRBV5-5
TGTGCCAGCAGCTTGGGGGGTCGTACTTGGACAGGGGGTCTCTACGAGCAGTACTTC
CASSLGGRTWTGGLYEQYF
>TRBJ2-7|few|-|TRBV30
TGTGCCTGGAGCTCTACCTACGAGCAGTACTTC
CAWSSTYEQYF
>TRBJ1-4|-|TRBD1|TRBV9
TGTGCCAGCAGCGTAGGACAGGGTAGCGAAAAACTGTTTTTT
CASSVGQGSEKLFF
>TRBJ2-5|-|TRBD2|TRBV5-1
TGCGCCAGCAGCTTGGGGGACTACCTCCTAGAGACCCAGTACTTC
CASSLGDYLLETQYF
>TRBJ2-1|once|TRBD1|TRBV6-1
TGTGCCAGCAGTGATTCTCTAGGGGGCGATGAGCAGTTCTTC
CASSDSLGGDEQFF
>TRBJ1-2|-|TRBD1|TRBV9
TGTGCCAGCAGCGTAGGGACAGGGGGGGACTATGGCTACACCTTC
CASSVGTGGDYGYTF
>TRBJ2-5|-|-|TRBV7-9
TGTGCCAGCAGCCCGCGACAGGTCGAAGAGACCCAGTACTTC
CASSPRQVEETQYF
>TRBJ2-2|few|TRBD2|TRBV10-3
TGTGCCATCAGTCCGGGACTAGCGTCCACCGGGGAGCTGTTTTTT
CAISPGLASTGELFF
>TRBJ2-2|-|TRBD1|TRBV6-1
TGTGCCACTCGGACAGGGATGACAGCCGGGGAGCTGTTTTTT
CATRTGMTAGELFF
>TRBJ1-1|-|TRBD1|TRBV18
TGTGCCAGCTCACTGAAAACCCGGCGGACAGGGATGGGCACTGAAGCTTTCTTT
CASSLKTRRTGMGTEAFF
>TRBJ1-1|-|-|TRBV7-2
TGTGCCAGCAGCTTAGGGGTACAGGCTTTCTTT
CASSLGVQAFF
>TRBJ2-3|once|-|TRBV7-9
TGTGCCAGCAGCTCGTCGGGAGTCATCACAGATACGCAGTATTTT
CASSSSGVITDTQYF
>TRBJ1-1|-|-|TRBV7-3
TGTGCCAGCAGCTTAAACTCGAACACTGAAGCTTTCTTT
CASSLNSNTEAFF
>TRBJ2-3|-|TRBD2|TRBV5-1
TGCGCCAGCAGTTCCGATTCGACTAGCGGGGGGGTGGATACGCAGTATTTT
CASSSDSTSGGVDTQYF
>TRBJ2-7|-|-|TRBV1
TGCACCAGCAGCCAAGGACTTAGCGGGGGGGTCGCAAAGTACTTC
CTSSQGLSGGVAKYF
>TRBJ2-7|-|TRBD2|TRBV11-2
TGTGCCAGCAGCAGCGGGGATGGGGGACTTTTGCACGAGCAGTACTTC
CASSSGDGGLLHEQYF
>TRBJ1-1|-|-|TRBV28
TGTGCTAGCACGGGTCTTTACTACGCTTTCTTT
CASTGLYYAFF
>TRBJ2-5|-|TRBD1|TRBV6-5
TGTGCCAGCTGGGGGACAGGACAAAGTAGGGAGACCCAGTACTTC
CASWGTGQSRETQYF
>TRBJ2-1|-|-|TRBV19
TGTGCCAGTAGTATGGGGACTTCGTACAATGAGCAGTTCTTC
CASSMGTSYNEQFF
>TRBJ1-2|-|-|TRBV28
TGTGCCAGCAGTTCAGAATTCTATGGCTACACCTTC
CASSSEFYGYTF
>TRBJ2-7|-|-|TRBV13
TGTGCCAGCAGCGCCCTCCCTACCTACGAGCAGTACTTC
CASSALPTYEQYF
>TRBJ1-1|-|-|TRBV27
TGTGCCAGCAGCTGGGGCAGGGATACTGAAGCTTTCTTT
CASSWGRDTEAFF
>TRBJ2-7|once|TRBD1|TRBV5-4
TGTGCCAGCAGCTTGGAGGGACAGTCCTACGAGCAGTACTTC
CASSLEGQSYEQYF
>TRBJ2-5|-|-|TRBV6-5
TGTGCCAGCAGCCCACTAGGGCCCAAAGAGACCCAGTACTTC
CASSPLGPKETQYF
>TRBJ2-1|-|TRBD2|TRBV27
TGTGCCAGCGGGGGACTAGCGGTCCATGAGCAGTTCTTC
CASGGLAVHEQFF
>TRBJ1-2|-|-|TRBV28
TGTGCCTGCAAGGGGCGGGGAGCTAACTATGGCTACACCTTC
CACKGRGANYGYTF